This TCR beta chain was recovered during a study of technical replicates of blood from several donors (dated by TCRdb to about 2017). V loses 2 bases, J loses 2 bases, and the germline ends lie 7 bases apart. The CDR3 spans 14 residues, from the cysteine through the phenylalanine. Here the CDR3 DNA is all that survives: 42 bases in frame from base 1. CDR1 GTSNPN and CDR2 SVGIG were looked up in the germline V gene (reference sequence). The library was built by means of the immunoSEQ multiplex PCR assay. TCRdb re-hosts the immuneACCESS table, in-frame sequences only. Its copies lack some clones; in the studies checked, an unresolved V gene accounts for under half of them, and the cause for the rest is not known. Recorded for this sample are 75,000 to 90,000 clones; just under 95% of them occurred a single time. The ten largest clones capture 0.34% of the sample. As regards this clone: Its antigen is not yet known. Base-call qualities are not available, and no considerably larger clone is one nucleotide away.

What was sequenced was T cells isolated from PBMCs. This TCR came from a human donor in good health. The receptor chain draws on TRBV30 and TRBJ2-6; perhaps TRBD2 is the D gene, with 6 bases matching. The DNA is TGTGCCTGGAGTTGGGGGGCTGGGGCCAACGTCCTGACTTTC. The resulting protein is CAWSWGAGANVLTF. The full variable domain, completed from the reference TRBV30 and TRBJ2-6 proteins outside the CDR3, reads SQTIHQWPATLVQPVGSPLSLECTVEGTSNPNLYWYRQAAGRGLQLLFYSVGIGQISSEVPQNLSASRPQDRQFILSSKKLLLSDSGFYLCAWSWGAGANVLTFGAGSRLTVL.